This note documents a single T cell receptor (beta chain) sequence. Its antigen is not identified. This sample is part of a study of cytomegalovirus exposure and HLA in healthy donors. Study-wide background: Early released data comprised 80 million or so unique TCRs from HLA-typed donors.

Study-wide points: Later analysis identified several of the most significant clusters that appeared linked to common viral pathogens. Reports credit the classifier with highly specific, highly sensitive diagnosis of cytomegalovirus status. 16,951 TCR beta sequences were associated with HLA alleles at 0.05 false discovery rate in a later analysis.

The PCR used 60 Vbeta and 13 Jbeta primers. Method: immunoSEQ multiplex PCR; TCRdb's copy keeps in-frame clones and lacks some. The sample holds tens of thousands of clones, approximately 78% seen once. The material sequenced was PBMCs. The receptor was derived from a middle-aged woman in good health and CMV-seropositive.

As DNA, the CDR3 is TGTGCCAGTAGTCGTACGACAGGGATCCCAGATACGCAGTATTTT. Translating it yields CASSRTTGIPDTQYF. The chain has TRBV19 and TRBJ2-3, with 7 bases matching TRBD1. CDR3 length: 15 amino acids. CDR1 LNHDA and CDR2 SQIVND come from the germline V gene (reference sequence). Trimming took 5 bases from V and 4 from J; bases not matched to a gene: 9.